This T cell receptor beta chain was identified during a study of identical twins. Whole-study results and caveats: Insertion counts were lower in abundant cord blood beta clonotypes, a trend that memory repertoires did not show.

Comments on this clonotype: What it recognizes is unknown.

TCRdb reprocessed the 5' RACE reads via MiXCR and lists one record per CDR3 protein. The sample lists 700,000 or so distinct CDR3 sequences, more than 6.5% occurring once. Germline CDR1 and CDR2: SQVTM and ANQGSEA. The CDR3 is made up of 18 amino acids. V was clipped by 4 bases and J by 0 bases, with 25 bases between them. The same sample was also studied in work on yellow fever vaccine responses in identical twins. That work adds: Twins' vaccine T cell response reportedly gave the appearance of partial convergence and partial personalization.

The material sequenced was PBMCs. The chain has TRBV29-1 and TRBJ2-7; D is uncertain. The clonotype was recovered from a young woman in good health. The CDR3 protein is CSVVDPNPPGRSSYEQYF. Here the CDR3 DNA reads TGCAGCGTTGTGGACCCTAACCCGCCGGGCCGTAGCTCCTACGAGCAGTACTTC.